This TCR beta chain was profiled in a study of regulatory T cells in long-lasting Graves disease. Both iRepertoire HTBI primers and Arm-PCR of CDR3 regions were used to build the TCR beta libraries. TCRdb reprocessed the multiplex PCR reads with MiXCR, giving one entry per CDR3 protein. In the table there are about 470,000 distinct CDR3 sequences, 14% to 15% of which are singletons. CDR3 length: 13 amino acids. V lost 1 base, J lost 3 bases, and 4 bases lay in between. Germline CDR1 and CDR2: MGHRA and YSYEKL. Study conclusions and caveats: It was possible that the small sample size reduced accuracy.

Time point described: newly diagnosed GD, antithyroid drugs for less than 3 months. The authors made the TCR library using RNA they extracted from PBMCs. About this clonotype itself: The target antigen is unknown.

This sample was shared with a second study, whose subject was T cells in Graves' hyperthyroidism and ophthalmopathy. In that study: Used for diagnoses were clinical symptoms, serum thyroxine and TRAb, thyroid ultrasound and orbital computed tomography. With the HTBI primer set, the TCR CDR3 went through a first round of RT-PCR. Separation of ophthalmopathy from stable hyperthyroidism was achieved by a 13 V-J model.

The genes are TRBV4-1 and TRBJ2-1; D unclear. The sequence came from a woman under 40 with Graves disease. Specimen: peripheral blood mononuclear cells (PBMCs), collected at new diagnosis, from a patient treated with antithyroid drugs. The CDR3 nucleotides read TGCGCCAGCAGCCAAGCGCTCTACAATGAGCAGTTCTTC. It is translated as CASSQALYNEQFF.